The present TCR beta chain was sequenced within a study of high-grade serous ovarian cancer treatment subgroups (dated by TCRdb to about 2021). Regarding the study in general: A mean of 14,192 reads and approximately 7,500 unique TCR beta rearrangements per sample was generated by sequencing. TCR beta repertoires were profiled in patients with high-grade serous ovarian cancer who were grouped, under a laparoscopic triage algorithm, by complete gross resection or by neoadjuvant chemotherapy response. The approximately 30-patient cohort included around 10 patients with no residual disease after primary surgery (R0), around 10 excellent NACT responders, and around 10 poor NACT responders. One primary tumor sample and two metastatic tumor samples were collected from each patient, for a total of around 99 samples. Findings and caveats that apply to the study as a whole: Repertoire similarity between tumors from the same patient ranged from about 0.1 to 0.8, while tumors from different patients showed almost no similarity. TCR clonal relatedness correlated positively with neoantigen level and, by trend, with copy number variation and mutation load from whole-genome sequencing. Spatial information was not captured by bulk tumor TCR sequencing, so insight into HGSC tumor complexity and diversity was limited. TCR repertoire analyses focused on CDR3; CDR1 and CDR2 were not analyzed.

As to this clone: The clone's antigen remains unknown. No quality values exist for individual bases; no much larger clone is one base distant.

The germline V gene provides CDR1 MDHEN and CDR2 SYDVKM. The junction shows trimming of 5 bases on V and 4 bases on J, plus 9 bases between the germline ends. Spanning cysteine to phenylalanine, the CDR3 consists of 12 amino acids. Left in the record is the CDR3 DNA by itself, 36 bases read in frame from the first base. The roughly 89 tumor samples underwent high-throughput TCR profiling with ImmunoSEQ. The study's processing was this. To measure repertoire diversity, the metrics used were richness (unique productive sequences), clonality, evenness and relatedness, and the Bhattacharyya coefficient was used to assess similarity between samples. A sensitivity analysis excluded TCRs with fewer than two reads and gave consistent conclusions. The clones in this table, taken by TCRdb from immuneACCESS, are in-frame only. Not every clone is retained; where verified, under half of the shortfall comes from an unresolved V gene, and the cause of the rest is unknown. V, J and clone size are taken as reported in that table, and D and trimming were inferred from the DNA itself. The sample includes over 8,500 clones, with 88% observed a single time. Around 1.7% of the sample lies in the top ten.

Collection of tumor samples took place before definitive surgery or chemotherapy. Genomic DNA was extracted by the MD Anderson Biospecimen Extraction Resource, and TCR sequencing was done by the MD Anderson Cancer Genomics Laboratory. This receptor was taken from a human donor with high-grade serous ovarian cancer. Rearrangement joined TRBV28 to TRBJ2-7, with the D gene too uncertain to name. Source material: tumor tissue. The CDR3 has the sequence CASSLSQYEQYF. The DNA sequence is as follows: TGTGCCAGCAGTCTTAGCCAGTACGAGCAGTACTTC.